A single sample is the source of the 31 T cell receptor beta chains below, sequenced in a study of blood T cell repertoires in COVID-19. Some clones are missing from TCRdb's copy, which holds only in-frame ones; the method was immunoSEQ multiplex PCR. The data hold about 26,000 clones, with around 92% observed a single time. Input material: peripheral blood. The receptors originated from a human donor in a cohort sampled during active COVID-19.

The CDR3 region has the DNA TGTGCCAGCAGTTTAATGGGGGGAACCTACAATGAGCAGTTCTTC. Its protein product is CASSLMGGTYNEQFF. The rearrangement uses TRBV28 and TRBJ2-1; perhaps TRBD2 as D (6 bases). CDR3 length equals 15 residues. Germline V lookup: CDR1 MDHEN, CDR2 SYDVKM. V lost 2 bases and J lost 2, with 10 bases in between.

The gene calls are TRBV7-9 and TRBJ1-2, with 9 bases identical to TRBD1. CDR3 length equals 14 residues. The V gene end was trimmed by 5 bases and the J gene end by 3 bases; junction bases not matched to a gene: 4. CDR1 is SEHNR and CDR2 is FQNEAQ in the germline V gene (reference sequence). The CDR3 nucleotides are TGTGCCAGCAGCCTACAGGGGGCAGACTATGGCTACACCTTC. It specifies CASSLQGADYGYTF.

This clone has a single count. The chain recombines TRBV6-5 with TRBJ2-7, with TRBD1 identical over 7 bases. V lost 5 bases, J lost 4 bases, and 8 bases stayed unmatched. In germline, CDR1 is MNHEY, CDR2 SVGAGI. The CDR3 loop spans 14 amino acids. The CDR3 DNA is TGTGCCAGCAGTCCCTGGGACAGCTATTACGAGCAGTACTTC. Translated: CASSPWDSYYEQYF.

This chain connects TRBV5-6 to TRBJ1-2; the match to TRBD1 covers 8 bases. The germline CDR1 and CDR2 sequences are SGHDT and YYEEEE. This CDR3 has 15 residues. With V trimmed by 3 bases and J by 4 bases, 8 bases remained unmatched. CDR3 nucleotides: TGTGCCAGCAGCTCCATACAGGGGGATTTCTATGGCTACACCTTC. It translates to CASSSIQGDFYGYTF.

The V call is TRBV6-6, the J call TRBJ2-1; a possible D gene is TRBD2 (5 bases). Germline V CDR1 and CDR2: MNHNY, SVGAGI (reference sequence). This CDR3 comprises 14 residues. V gave up 6 bases and J gave up 5 bases, with 14 bases separating them. The CDR3, as DNA: TGTGCCAGCAGGGACTCCTCTCGCAACAATGAGCAGTTCTTC. This encodes CASRDSSRNNEQFF.

This sequence joins TRBV4-1 and TRBJ1-1; unclear D gene. The V end lost 0 bases, the J end lost 4 bases, and 9 bases lay between the germline ends. CDR3 size: 14 residues. CDR1 and CDR2 (germline): MGHRA, YSYEKL. The CDR3 spells CASSQEGRSTEAFF. As DNA, the CDR3 is TGCGCCAGCAGCCAAGAGGGGAGGAGCACTGAAGCTTTCTTT.

The rearrangement joins TRBV3-1 (or the pseudogene TRBV3-2) to TRBJ1-2; TRBD1 agrees at 8 bases. The CDR3 is made up of 14 amino acids. Trimming took 3 bases from V and 8 from J; bases not matched to a gene: 8. Germline values: CDR1 LGHDT, CDR2 YNNKEL (reference sequence). CDR3 nucleotides: TGTGCCAGCAGCCACCTAGACAGGGGAGCCGGCTACACCTTC. It specifies CASSHLDRGAGYTF.

V is TRBV3-1 (or the pseudogene TRBV3-2) and J is TRBJ2-2; 16 bases are a match to TRBD2. CDR1 LGHDT and CDR2 YNNKEL come from the germline V gene (reference sequence). The CDR3 totals 17 residues. Trimming at V came to 8 bases and at J to 5 bases, leaving 8 bases not matched to a gene. The CDR3 DNA follows: TGTGCCAGCGGGACTAGCGGGGGGGCCGCGGGAACCGGGGAGCTGTTTTTT. This codes for CASGTSGGAAGTGELFF.

CDR3 DNA: TGTGCCAGCAGGCCACAGGGTGGGGAGACCCAGTACTTC. Amino acid sequence: CASRPQGGETQYF. This chain connects TRBV27 to TRBJ2-5, with a weak D call TRBD1 (6 bases). CDR3 length equals 13 residues. Trimming pared 6 bases from V and 5 bases from J, leaving 13 bases between. The germline V gene has CDR1 MNHEY and CDR2 SMNVEV (reference sequence).

The chain carries TRBV5-1 and TRBJ1-4, with D possibly being TRBD1 (6 bases). Looked up from germline, CDR1 is SGHRS and CDR2 is YFSETQ. Deletions cut 2 bases from V and 6 bases from J, with 11 bases between. CDR3 size: 14 residues. The CDR3 loop is CASSLQGSDEKLFF. Here the CDR3 DNA reads TGCGCCAGCAGCTTACAGGGTTCGGATGAAAAACTGTTTTTT.

This chain links TRBV5-6 with TRBJ2-5; 7 bases line up with TRBD2. Germline V CDR1 and CDR2: SGHDT, YYEEEE. V shed 4 bases, J shed 1 base, and the junction held 7 bases outside the gene matches. This CDR3 spans 15 amino acids. The CDR3 sequence is CASSQRLAFQETQYF. The CDR3 nucleotides read TGTGCCAGCAGCCAAAGACTAGCATTCCAAGAGACCCAGTACTTC.

The V gene is TRBV19, the J gene TRBJ2-2, with 8 bases that match TRBD1. The V gene's germline CDR1 is LNHDA and CDR2 SQIVND (reference sequence). V gave up 3 bases and J gave up 7 bases; unmatched junction bases: 7. The CDR3 is 15 residues long. CDR3 DNA: TGTGCCAGTAGTATGGGCAGGGGGCTTGTCGGGGAGCTGTTTTTT. Encoded protein: CASSMGRGLVGELFF.

The chain has TRBV9 and TRBJ1-1, with a tentative D call TRBD1 (6 bases). V lost 3 bases to trimming and J lost 1 base, with 13 bases between them. This CDR3 spans 15 amino acids. Germline CDR1 SGDLS, CDR2 YYNGEE. The CDR3 reads CASSATGTPNTEAFF. DNA for the CDR3: TGTGCCAGCAGCGCGACGGGGACACCGAACACTGAAGCTTTCTTT. Drawing the rest from reference TRBV9 and TRBJ1-1, the complete variable domain is DSGVTQTPKHLITATGQRVTLRCSPRSGDLSVYWYQQSLDQGLQFLIQYYNGEERAKGNILERFSAQQFPDLHSELNLSSLELGDSALYFCASSATGTPNTEAFFGQGTRLTVV.

CDR3 region: CASSLAEFETQYF. The CDR3 bases are TGTGCCAGCAGCTTAGCCGAGTTTGAGACCCAGTACTTC. The chain employs TRBV11-2 and TRBJ2-5; no clear D. Trimming stripped 1 base from V and 5 bases from J, with 8 bases between. The CDR3 length is 13 residues. Germline loops: CDR1 SGHAT, CDR2 FQNNGV.

This clone was observed a handful of times. The chain combines TRBV4-1 with TRBJ1-2, with 7 bases that match TRBD1. The germline V gene has CDR1 MGHRA and CDR2 YSYEKL. After removal of 7 bases from V and 8 bases from J, the junction contained 19 bases not matched to a gene. This CDR3 contains 16 residues. The CDR3 DNA sequence: TGCGCCAGCATCACCAAACCCGGGCAGGGGGGAGGAGGCTACACCTTC. Translation gives CASITKPGQGGGGYTF.

The chain joins TRBV6-5 to TRBJ1-4; the match to TRBD1 covers 9 bases. CDR3 length: 15 residues. Losses at the gene ends were 6 bases for V and 2 bases for J; bases not matched to a gene: 4. Per the germline V gene, CDR1 is MNHEY and CDR2 is SVGAGI. In DNA form, the CDR3 reads TGTGCCAGCAGCAAACAGGGGGCTACTAATGAAAAACTGTTTTTT. Its translation is CASSKQGATNEKLFF.

V usage is TRBV7-2 and J usage is TRBJ1-5, with 8 bases identical to TRBD1. Germline CDR1 and CDR2: SGHTA and FQGNSA. The CDR3 loop spans 16 amino acids. Trimming at V came to 5 bases and at J to 2 bases, leaving 8 bases not matched to a gene. As DNA, the CDR3 is TGTGCCAGCAGCAAACCAGGGGGCGGCGGCAATCAGCCCCAGCATTTT. It translates to CASSKPGGGGNQPQHF.

The V and J genes are TRBV11-2 and TRBJ1-2, with D possibly TRBD1 on 5 matching bases. Between the trimmed V and J ends, which lost 5 bases and 2 bases, there was a span of 12 bases. Germline lookup yields CDR1 SGHAT and CDR2 FQNNGV. The CDR3 runs 14 residues. The CDR3 nucleotides read TGTGCCAGCAGCCCAGAGCAGGGAAACTATGGCTACACCTTC. Translated: CASSPEQGNYGYTF.

The chain uses TRBV6-1 and TRBJ2-1, with 9 bases that match TRBD2. CDR1 and CDR2 from the germline V gene are MNHNS and SASEGT. The junction had 20 bases not matched to a gene; V was cut back by 0 bases and J by 5 bases. The CDR3 totals 21 residues. The CDR3 protein is CASSEAPSGAGGPAADNEQFF. CDR3 nucleotide sequence: TGTGCCAGCAGTGAAGCCCCGAGCGGGGCGGGGGGGCCTGCTGCTGACAATGAGCAGTTCTTC.

Here the CDR3 DNA reads TGTGCCAGCAGTGAAGCGCGGGGGAGGGGAATCGGCTACACCTTC. Amino acid sequence: CASSEARGRGIGYTF. The rearrangement uses TRBV2 and TRBJ1-2, with D tentatively TRBD1 (5 bases). Germline CDR1 is SNHLY and CDR2 is FYNNEI. Trimming pared 0 bases from V and 8 bases from J, leaving 16 bases between. The CDR3 runs to 15 residues.

This chain links TRBV5-4 with TRBJ2-3, with 9 bases aligning to TRBD2. J was trimmed by 1 base and V by 4 bases; bases with no gene match: 10. CDR3 length: 17 residues. CDR1 is SGHNT and CDR2 is YYREEE in the germline V gene (reference sequence). DNA for the CDR3: TGTGCCAGCAGCCCCTTAGCGGGGGCTCATGGCACAGATACGCAGTATTTT. As protein: CASSPLAGAHGTDTQYF.

The chain joins TRBV28 to TRBJ1-5, with 9 bases identical to TRBD1. The CDR3 is made up of 14 amino acids. V gave up 6 bases and J gave up 6 bases; unmatched junction bases: 6. Looked up from germline, CDR1 is MDHEN and CDR2 is SYDVKM. The chain's CDR3 is CASRRTGVTQPQHF. CDR3 DNA: TGTGCCAGCAGGAGGACAGGGGTGACTCAGCCCCAGCATTTT. Full variable domain (missing parts from reference TRBV28 and TRBJ1-5): DVKVTQSSRYLVKRTGEKVFLECVQDMDHENMFWYRQDPGLGLRLIYFSYDVKMKEKGDIPEGYSVSREKKERFSLILESASTNQTSMYLCASRRTGVTQPQHFGDGTRLSIL.

The J gene is TRBJ2-2, the V gene TRBV5-1, with TRBD2 as a possible D gene (6 bases). Germline V gene lookup returns CDR1 SGHRS and CDR2 YFSETQ. This CDR3 is built from 15 residues. Trimming removed 4 bases from V and 2 bases from J, with 12 bases in between. The CDR3 DNA is TGCGCCAGCAGCCACTCGGGGGACAACACCGGGGAGCTGTTTTTT. This encodes CASSHSGDNTGELFF. The whole variable domain, filled in from reference TRBV5-1 and TRBJ2-2, reads KAGVTQTPRYLIKTRGQQVTLSCSPISGHRSVSWYQQTPGQGLQFLFEYFSETQRNKGNFPGRFSGRQFSNSRSEMNVSTLELGDSALYLCASSHSGDNTGELFFGEGSRLTVL.

This chain connects TRBV19 to TRBJ1-3; D gene unclear. From germline, CDR1 is LNHDA and CDR2 SQIVND (reference sequence). This CDR3 has 14 amino acids. Trimming left V 9 bases short and J 5 bases short, with 17 bases between. The CDR3: CAREEKQTRNTIYF. In DNA form, the CDR3 reads TGTGCCAGGGAGGAAAAACAGACACGAAACACCATATATTTT.

The chain couples TRBV7-3 to TRBJ2-5, with a weak D call TRBD1 (6 bases). Trimming left V 4 bases short and J 4 bases short, with 19 bases between. The length of the CDR3 is 16 residues. Germline values: CDR1 SGHTA, CDR2 FQGTGA. The CDR3 nucleotides read TGTGCCAGCAGCTCGACCCTCACAGGGAACCCAGAGACCCAGTACTTC. Amino acids: CASSSTLTGNPETQYF.

The CDR3 here is CASSGQKNTGELFF. In nucleotides, the CDR3 is TGTGCCAGCTCAGGGCAGAAGAACACCGGGGAGCTGTTTTTT. The J gene is TRBJ2-2, the V gene TRBV18, with D unresolved. This CDR3 region has 14 residues. Germline V gives CDR1 KGHSH, CDR2 LQKENI. V lost 5 bases and J 1 base, leaving 8 bases between the germline ends.

The rearrangement joins TRBV28 to TRBJ1-2, with D hard to call. The CDR3 is 10 amino acids. Germline V lookup: CDR1 MDHEN, CDR2 SYDVKM. Between the trimmed V and J ends, which lost 4 bases and 8 bases, there was a span of 5 bases. CDR3 protein: CASSSVGYTF. For the CDR3, the DNA is TGTGCCAGCAGTTCGGTCGGCTACACCTTC.

The chain employs TRBV5-1 and TRBJ2-5; TRBD1 agrees at 9 bases. Germline trimming cut 4 bases from V and 1 base from J; bases unmatched to any gene: 8. The CDR3 is made up of 16 amino acids. CDR1 and CDR2 from the germline V gene are SGHRS and YFSETQ. The CDR3 spells CASSMGTGSIQETQYF. The CDR3 DNA follows: TGCGCCAGCAGCATGGGGACAGGGTCGATCCAAGAGACCCAGTACTTC.

This clone was found a few times. The chain has TRBV6-5 and TRBJ2-1; TRBD2 matches 12 bases. The germline V gene has CDR1 MNHEY and CDR2 SVGAGI. J lost 16 bases, V lost 4 bases, and 8 bases had no gene match. The CDR3 runs to 13 residues. CDR3 amino acids: CASSWTSGEFHFF. The CDR3 DNA is TGTGCCAGCAGTTGGACTAGCGGGGAATTTCATTTCTTC.

This clone was observed a few times. The chain recombines TRBV9 with TRBJ1-3; tentative D call: TRBD1 (6 bases). The CDR3 has 15 amino acids. Germline V gives CDR1 SGDLS, CDR2 YYNGEE. The V gene lost 4 bases and the J gene lost 0 bases, with 11 bases spanning the gap. This CDR3 reads CASSPTGSSGNTIYF. CDR3 DNA sequence: TGTGCCAGCAGCCCTACAGGGTCCTCTGGAAACACCATATATTTT.

The chain carries TRBV7-9 and TRBJ2-3, with TRBD1 matching over 7 bases. This CDR3 contains 15 residues. The ends lost 4 bases at V and 3 bases at J; junction bases unmatched: 7. Germline CDR1 reads SEHNR; CDR2 reads FQNEAQ (reference sequence). In DNA form, the CDR3 reads TGTGCCAGCAGCTCTCGACAGGGATCGACAGATACGCAGTATTTT. Encoded protein: CASSSRQGSTDTQYF. The full variable domain, rest sourced from reference TRBV7-9 and TRBJ2-3, is DTGVSQNPRHKITKRGQNVTFRCDPISEHNRLYWYRQTLGQGPEFLTYFQNEAQLEKSRLLSDRFSAERPKGSFSTLEIQRTEQGDSAMYLCASSSRQGSTDTQYFGPGTRLTVL.